A selection of T cell receptor beta chains follows, all from one sample in a study of blood T cell repertoires in COVID-19. Clones were sequenced by immunoSEQ multiplex PCR, and TCRdb holds only the in-frame ones, with some missing. Altogether under 350,000 clones are present, around 89% being singletons, with the ten largest covering around 4.4%. The specimen sequenced was peripheral blood. These receptors were collected from a man aged 35-49 years with acute or convalescent COVID-19. Both conserved end residues are part of each CDR3. The D gene is left open where the match is weak. Clone size, where shown, is once, few, many, or a class for clones that have expanded.

TRBV5-1,NA,TRBJ2-2,NA,TGCGCCAGCAGCTTGGATCCTGCAGGGACCGGGGAGCTGTTTTTT,CASSLDPAGTGELFF
TRBV3-1/TRBV3-2,NA,TRBJ2-1,TRBD2,TGTGCCAGCAGCCGCAACGGACTAGCGGGGGGCTACAATGAGCAGTTCTTC,CASSRNGLAGGYNEQFF
TRBV29-1,NA,TRBJ2-3,TRBD1,TGCAGCGTTTCCAACCGGGACAGCAACACAGATACGCAGTATTTT,CSVSNRDSNTDTQYF
TRBV7-2,NA,TRBJ1-2,TRBD1,TGTGCCAGCAGCCCATTACAGGGGCCGAACTATGGCTACACCTTC,CASSPLQGPNYGYTF
TRBV19,NA,TRBJ2-3,NA,TGTGCCAGTAGGAGGGGGGGCTCAGATACGCAGTATTTT,CASRRGGSDTQYF
TRBV19,NA,TRBJ2-1,NA,TGTGCCACCTCCGGGACACTCTACAATGAGCAGTTCTTC,CATSGTLYNEQFF
TRBV19,NA,TRBJ1-5,TRBD1,TGTGCCACCACTCCCGGGACAGGGGTCGGTCAGCCCCAGCATTTT,CATTPGTGVGQPQHF
TRBV3-1/TRBV3-2,few,TRBJ1-6,TRBD1,TGTGCCAGCAGCCTTCACAGGGGGCACTCTCTTAATTCACCCCTCCACTTT,CASSLHRGHSLNSPLHF
TRBV27,NA,TRBJ2-7,TRBD1,TGTGCCAGCAAGACAGGGACCTACGAGCAGTACTTC,CASKTGTYEQYF
TRBV19,once,TRBJ1-2,NA,TGTGCCAGTACCCCGGGGGTACCTAACTATGGCTACACCTTC,CASTPGVPNYGYTF
TRBV10-3,few,TRBJ1-4,TRBD1,TGTGCCATCGGGTCACAGGGGATAAATGAAAAACTGTTTTTT,CAIGSQGINEKLFF
TRBV27,once,TRBJ2-3,TRBD2,TGTGCCAGCAGTGGTTGGACTAGCGGGGGTTTACGGACAGATACGCAGTATTTT,CASSGWTSGGLRTDTQYF
TRBV7-5,NA,TRBJ2-7,NA,TGTGCCAGAAGCCGCCTCCTGGACAGCTCCTACGAGCAGTACTTC,CARSRLLDSSYEQYF
TRBV10-3,NA,TRBJ1-1,NA,TGTGCCATCAGTGCCACAGTGAACACTGAAGCTTTCTTT,CAISATVNTEAFF
TRBV6-5,NA,TRBJ2-1,TRBD1,TGTGCCACGGCTACAGGGGACCTAAGTGAGCAGTTCTTC,CATATGDLSEQFF
TRBV10-3,NA,TRBJ1-1,TRBD1,TGTGCCATCAGGTGGACAGGGGGCACTGAAGCTTTCTTT,CAIRWTGGTEAFF
TRBV11-2,NA,TRBJ1-3,NA,TGTGCCAGCAGCCGGCCGCCCGGTCAGGGTGGAAACACCATATATTTT,CASSRPPGQGGNTIYF
TRBV6-1,NA,TRBJ1-5,NA,TGTGCCAGCAGTGAATGGGGGGATCAGCCCCAGCATTTT,CASSEWGDQPQHF
TRBV10-1,NA,TRBJ2-7,TRBD2,TGCGCCAGCAGTGAGTCACTAGCGGGGCGGTCCGAGCAGTACTTC,CASSESLAGRSEQYF
TRBV12-3/TRBV12-4,NA,TRBJ1-2,NA,TGTGCCAGCAGTTTATACAGGGCCGATGGCTACACCTTC,CASSLYRADGYTF
TRBV2,NA,TRBJ1-5,TRBD1,TGTGCCAGCGGGCTCGACAGGGTTCAGCCCCAGCATTTT,CASGLDRVQPQHF
TRBV9,few,TRBJ2-7,NA,TGTGCCAGCAGTTACAGGACTACCGGCTCCTACGAGCAGTACTTC,CASSYRTTGSYEQYF
TRBV6-5,NA,TRBJ1-4,NA,TGTGCCAGCAGTTACTCGTGGGGGCATACTGAAAAACTGTTTTTT,CASSYSWGHTEKLFF
TRBV13,NA,TRBJ1-6,TRBD1,TGTGCCAGCAGCTCGCGGGACAGCACTAATTCACCCCTCCACTTT,CASSSRDSTNSPLHF
TRBV2,NA,TRBJ2-5,TRBD2,TGTGCCAGCAGAGGTCTAGCGGGGGGGGCAGAGACCCAGTACTTC,CASRGLAGGAETQYF
TRBV27,NA,TRBJ1-5,NA,TGTGCCAGCAGTTTAGCAGGGCCTCAGCCCCAGCATTTT,CASSLAGPQPQHF
TRBV5-1,NA,TRBJ2-1,TRBD1,TGCGCCAGCAGCGACCGGGACAGGGGGAACCACAATGAGCAGTTCTTC,CASSDRDRGNHNEQFF
TRBV5-1,NA,TRBJ2-5,TRBD1,TGCGCCAGCAGCTTACAGGACAGGGGAAGGGAGACCCAGTACTTC,CASSLQDRGRETQYF
TRBV9,NA,TRBJ1-3,NA,TGTGCCAGCAGCGTAGGGACAGCTCGCGGAAACACCATATATTTT,CASSVGTARGNTIYF
TRBV2,once,TRBJ1-1,TRBD1,TGTGCCAGCAGAGCCTCTACAGGGGAAGGAACTGAAGCTTTCTTT,CASRASTGEGTEAFF
TRBV30,NA,TRBJ1-2,NA,TGTGCCTGGAGTGTAGGCAGGACTAACTATGGCTACACCTTC,CAWSVGRTNYGYTF
TRBV7-9,once,TRBJ2-1,NA,TGTGCCCCACAGAGGGGGACCGGACAGCCCTACTACAATGAGCAGTTCTTC,CAPQRGTGQPYYNEQFF
TRBV24-1,once,TRBJ2-7,TRBD1,TGTGCCACCAGTGACCCGACAGGGGGAGTGGACGAGCAGTACTTC,CATSDPTGGVDEQYF
TRBV11-2,once,TRBJ1-5,NA,TGTGCCAGCAGCTTAGAACGGGGTAGCAATCAGCCCCAGCATTTT,CASSLERGSNQPQHF
TRBV21-1,NA,TRBJ2-6,NA,TGTGCCAGCATCCCGGGGCGACAGGGGAGGTCTGGTTCTGGGGCCAACGTCCTGACTTTC,CASIPGRQGRSGSGANVLTF
TRBV18,NA,TRBJ1-2,TRBD1,TGTGCCAGCTCACCACCAGGGACAGTCACTAACTATGGCTACACCTTC,CASSPPGTVTNYGYTF
TRBV5-1,few,TRBJ1-1,NA,TGCGCCAGCAGCCAGAACGGGGTGGCGAACACTGAAGCTTTCTTT,CASSQNGVANTEAFF
TRBV20-1,NA,TRBJ2-3,NA,TGCAGTGCTAGTGTTAGCCTAGCCTCCACAGATACGCAGTATTTT,CSASVSLASTDTQYF
TRBV5-1,NA,TRBJ2-2,NA,TGCGCCAGCACCTTCGACGGGGGCGGGGAGCTGTTTTTT,CASTFDGGGELFF
TRBV7-3,few,TRBJ1-1,NA,TGTGCCAGCAGCTCCCAGGCGGGGACTGAAGCTTTCTTT,CASSSQAGTEAFF